These 16 T cell receptor beta chains share one sample of origin, sequenced in a study of regulatory T cells in long-lasting Graves disease. Researchers made TCR beta libraries by using iRepertoire HTBI primers and running Arm-PCR on CDR3 regions. MiXCR, applied by TCRdb to the multiplex PCR reads, yields one record per CDR3 protein. Of roughly 300,000 distinct CDR3 sequences listed, roughly a fifth are singletons. Time point specified: persistent/refractory GD, antithyroid drugs over 5 years with positive TRAb. Researchers made the TCR library from RNA that was extracted from PBMCs. This specimen consisted of peripheral blood mononuclear cells (PBMCs), obtained when the disease was refractory, from a patient treated with antithyroid drugs. The receptors were sampled from a female donor with Graves disease.

This clonotype was detected ten times or more. The rearrangement links TRBV30 to TRBJ2-7; D is ambiguous. In germline, CDR1 is GTSNPN, CDR2 SVGIG (reference sequence). With 2 bases removed from V and 3 bases from J, the gap between germline ends came to 8 bases. This CDR3 is built from 12 residues. The CDR3 sequence is CAWSPSNYEQYF. For the CDR3, the DNA is TGTGCCTGGAGTCCCTCGAACTACGAGCAGTACTTC.

This clonotype has only a few counts. V usage is TRBV12-3 or TRBV12-4 and J usage is TRBJ1-4, with TRBD1 identical over 7 bases. CDR3 length equals 14 residues. The V and J ends lost 8 bases and 4 bases, in that order; junction bases with no gene match: 7. CDR3 DNA sequence: TGTGCCAGCCGGCTGGGACAGCTTAATGAAAAACTGTTTTTT. Translating gives CASRLGQLNEKLFF.

This clonotype occurred many times. The gene calls are TRBV12-3 or TRBV12-4 and TRBJ1-1; no reliable D call. CDR3 length: 12 amino acids. The germline V and J ends were trimmed by 6 bases and 5 bases, with 10 bases remaining between them. As DNA, the CDR3 is TGTGCCAGCAGCCTAGACGTTACTGAAGCTTTCTTT. Its translation: CASSLDVTEAFF.

In this sample, this clonotype turned up many times. The chain carries TRBV20-1 and TRBJ2-5; 11 bases match TRBD2. V lost 6 bases to trimming and J lost 4 bases; unmatched junction nucleotides: 4. CDR1 DFQATT and CDR2 SNEGSKA come from the germline V gene (reference sequence). The CDR3 totals 13 residues. The CDR3 spells CSAWLAGGETQYF. The CDR3 DNA is TGCAGTGCATGGCTAGCGGGGGGAGAGACCCAGTACTTC.

This clonotype has a count of ten or more. The chain has TRBV18 and TRBJ1-2; 7 bases line up with TRBD1. The CDR3 contains 14 residues. V was clipped by 1 base and J by 3 bases; unmatched bases: 2. Germline V CDR1 and CDR2: KGHSH, LQKENI. CDR3 in amino acids: CASSPRQGDYGYTF. CDR3 DNA: TGTGCCAGCTCACCACGGCAGGGGGACTATGGCTACACCTTC.

This clonotype was seen more than once but under ten times. The rearrangement joins TRBV5-6 to TRBJ2-5; D may be TRBD2 (7 bases). The V gene's germline CDR1 is SGHDT and CDR2 YYEEEE. The CDR3 covers 14 residues. V lost 5 bases and J 3 bases, leaving 14 bases between the germline ends. CDR3: CASRRGGREETQYF. The CDR3 DNA sequence: TGTGCCAGCAGGAGGGGGGGTCGCGAAGAGACCCAGTACTTC.

The chain is built from TRBV12-3 or TRBV12-4 and TRBJ2-1; D is unresolved. V was shortened by 5 bases and J by 6 bases, with 17 bases between the two germline ends. The CDR3 is 15 residues long. The CDR3 DNA follows: TGTGCCAGCAGTCCCGATACTCACTGGGGCAATGAGCAGTTCTTC. Translated: CASSPDTHWGNEQFF.

As regards this clonotype: One end of the junction fails to match germline, which may point to a read error. The J gene is TRBJ2-3, the V gene TRBV9, with 7 positions matching TRBD2. CDR3 size: 18 residues. Looked up from germline, CDR1 is SGDLS and CDR2 is YYNGEE. Here the CDR3 reads CASSSPRAREPPRDTQYF. CDR3 bases: TGTGCCAGCAGCTCCCCGAGGGCGCGGGAGCCCCCACGAGATACGCAGTACTTT.

J is TRBJ1-6 and V is TRBV6-1; D perhaps matches TRBD1 (6 bases). The V gene lost 5 bases and the J gene lost 10 bases, with 27 bases spanning the gap. The CDR3 contains 18 residues. Germline V gives CDR1 MNHNS, CDR2 SASEGT. The CDR3 region is CASSTTREEQGRVSPLHF. The CDR3 DNA sequence: TGTGCCAGCAGTACAACCCGGGAGGAACAGGGTAGGGTATCACCCCTCCACTTT.

This clonotype occurred a few times. The chain combines TRBV7-2 with TRBJ1-1, with D maybe TRBD1 (6 bases). Trimming pared 6 bases from V and 4 bases from J, leaving 15 bases between. From germline, CDR1 is SGHTA and CDR2 FQGNSA. The CDR3 sequence is 14 residues long. The CDR3 region is CASRKQGGSTEAFF. As DNA, the CDR3 is TGTGCCAGCAGGAAACAGGGTGGGAGCACTGAAGCTTTCTTT.

Concerning this clonotype itself: A much more abundant neighbour one base away suggests this may be a read error. The rearrangement joins TRBV11-3 to TRBJ1-6; D uncertain. The CDR3 contains 19 residues. V was pared by 0 bases and J by 9 bases, with 24 bases between. CDR1 and CDR2 from the germline V gene are SGHNT and YENEEA. The CDR3 protein is CASSLDAEQPLKAGSPLHF. The CDR3 nucleotides read TGTGCCAGCAGCTTAGATGCCGAACAACCTCTTAAGGCAGGTTCACCCCTCCACTTT.

On this clonotype: Given a much more abundant clone one base away, this may be a read error. The chain has TRBV2 and TRBJ1-1; D ambiguous. This CDR3 has 13 residues. The germline V gene encodes CDR1 SNHLY and CDR2 FYNNEI. Here the CDR3 reads CATQRALNAEAFF. The CDR3 DNA sequence: TGTGCCACCCAACGGGCTTTGAACGCTGAAGCTTTCTTT.

On this clonotype itself: One base away lies a much larger clone, so this may be a sequencing read error. The CDR3 DNA is TGTGCCAGCAGCTCGGCCCAGGCGGGCAGGGGGCGAGGACGCGAAAAACTGTTTTTT. Translation: CASSSAQAGRGRGREKLFF. The chain recombines TRBV5-5 with TRBJ1-4, with TRBD1 matching over 8 bases. With 3 bases clipped from V and 8 bases from J, the junction kept 21 bases outside the gene matches. The CDR3 sequence is 19 residues long. Per the germline V gene, CDR1 is SGHKS and CDR2 is YYEKEE (reference sequence).

This clonotype came up a few times. This chain uses TRBV29-1 with TRBJ2-5; D is possibly TRBD1 (5 bases). V lost 3 bases, J lost 3 bases, and 8 bases lay in between. CDR1 and CDR2 (germline): SQVTM, ANQGSEA. The CDR3 sequence is 12 residues long. CDR3 coding DNA: TGCAGCGTTGACAGGGCGGAAGAGACCCAGTACTTC. Its protein product is CSVDRAEETQYF.

This clonotype was detected many times. The chain has TRBV6-1 and TRBJ2-7; D uncertain. Germline CDR1 reads MNHNS; CDR2 reads SASEGT. Trimming cost V 8 bases and J 7 bases, with 12 bases left between them. CDR3 length: 11 residues. In DNA, the CDR3 is TGTGCCAGCGCAACTGGCAGGGAGCAGTACTTC. Translating it yields CASATGREQYF.

This clonotype came up many times. The chain carries TRBV28 and TRBJ1-5, with D possibly matching TRBD1 (6 bases). Germline V gene sequence: CDR1 MDHEN, CDR2 SYDVKM. This CDR3 region has 15 residues. Trimming shortened V by 4 bases and J by 9 bases, and 19 bases separated the two germline ends. The CDR3: CASSSFFRGRGPQHF. Here the CDR3 DNA reads TGTGCCAGCAGTTCCTTCTTCAGGGGCCGGGGGCCCCAGCATTTT.